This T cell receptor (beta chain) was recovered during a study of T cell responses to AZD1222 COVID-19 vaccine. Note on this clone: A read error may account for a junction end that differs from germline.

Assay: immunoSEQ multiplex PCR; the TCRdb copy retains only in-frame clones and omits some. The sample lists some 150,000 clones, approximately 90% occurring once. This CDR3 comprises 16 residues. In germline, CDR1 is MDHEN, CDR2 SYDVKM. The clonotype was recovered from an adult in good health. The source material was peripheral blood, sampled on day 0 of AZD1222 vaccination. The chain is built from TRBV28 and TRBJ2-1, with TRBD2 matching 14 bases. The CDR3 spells CAGSRPGTSGSYEQFF. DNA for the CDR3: TGTGCCGGCAGTCGGCCCGGGACTAGCGGGAGCTATGAGCAGTTCTTC.